The source of this T cell receptor (beta chain) is a study of T cell changes during pregnancy in multiple sclerosis (dated by TCRdb to between 2018 and 2021). With regard to the full study: Changes in the T cell repertoire over the course of pregnancy were examined in this study in women with multiple sclerosis.

The germline V gene (reference sequence) supplies CDR1 LNHDA and CDR2 SQIVND. The CDR3 contains 14 residues, cysteine and phenylalanine counted. Of all the DNA, just the CDR3 is kept, 42 bases in frame from base 1. V loses 5 bases of germline sequence and J loses 6 bases, and the interval between the two ends is 16 bases. Libraries were made using the immunoSEQ multiplex PCR assay. Not all clones reach the TCRdb copy of this immuneACCESS table, which keeps in-frame sequences only. Checked studies attribute under half of the gap to unresolved V genes and leave the rest unexplained. The sample table contains tens of thousands of clones; only one count was recorded for around 94% of them. Less than 0.65% of the sample belongs to the ten largest clones. This clone showed up just once. Its binding antigen is unknown. One base away there is no much larger clone; base qualities are not given.

The sequence joins TRBV19 to TRBJ2-5, and perhaps TRBD2 as D gene, on 7 matching bases. The clonotype was recovered from a female donor with multiple sclerosis, enrolled in a pregnancy study. The material sequenced was CD4+ T cells from peripheral blood mononuclear cells, taken in the second trimester of pregnancy. The CDR3: CASSEFRGAKTQYF. The sequenced DNA is TGTGCCAGTAGTGAATTTCGGGGGGCGAAGACCCAGTACTTC.